The sequence of this TCR beta chain was determined in a study of CD8 T cells in Susac syndrome. Random-hexamer reverse transcription was applied to about 0.45 to 1 ug RNA. MiXCR, run by TCRdb on the immunoSEQ multiplex PCR reads, gives a single entry per CDR3 protein. The data show some 170,000 distinct CDR3 sequences, 90% to 95% seen once. The CDR3 sequence is 14 residues long. Germline V gene sequence: CDR1 SEHNR, CDR2 FQNEAQ (reference sequence). V lost 5 bases and J lost 2, with 12 bases in between. The sequence derives from a human donor with Susac syndrome. Sequencing was carried out using CD4+ T cells from PBMCs. V gene TRBV7-9 combines with J gene TRBJ2-5; D is uncertain. The CDR3 sequence is CASSPRRDQETQYF. The CDR3 nucleotides read TGTGCCAGCAGCCCACGTAGGGATCAAGAGACCCAGTACTTC.